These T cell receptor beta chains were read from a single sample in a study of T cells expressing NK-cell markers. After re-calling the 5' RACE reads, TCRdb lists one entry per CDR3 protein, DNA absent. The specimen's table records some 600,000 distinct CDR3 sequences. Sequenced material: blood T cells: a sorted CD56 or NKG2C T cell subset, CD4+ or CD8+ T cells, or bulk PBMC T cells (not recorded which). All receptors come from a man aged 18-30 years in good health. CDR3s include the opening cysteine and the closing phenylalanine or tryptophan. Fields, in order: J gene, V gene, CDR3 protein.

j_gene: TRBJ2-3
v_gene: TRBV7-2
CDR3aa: CASSAVWGTDTQYF

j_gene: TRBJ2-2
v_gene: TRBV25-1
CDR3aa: CASNPFGSVGELFF

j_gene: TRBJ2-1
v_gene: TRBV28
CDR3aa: CASSLGLARGQFF

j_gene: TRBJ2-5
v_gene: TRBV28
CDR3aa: CASGKEETQYF

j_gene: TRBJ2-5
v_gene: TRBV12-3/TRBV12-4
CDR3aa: CASSSRQGRETQYF

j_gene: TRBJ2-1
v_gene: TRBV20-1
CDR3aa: CSASRSYNEQFF

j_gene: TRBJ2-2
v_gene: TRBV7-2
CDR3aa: CASSPRRLRANTGELFF

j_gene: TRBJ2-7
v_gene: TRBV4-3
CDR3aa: CASSQDPAGGAYEQYF

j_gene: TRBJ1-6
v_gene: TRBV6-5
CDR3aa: CASSLTPTGSSYNSPLHF

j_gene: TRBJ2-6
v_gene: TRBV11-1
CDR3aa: CASTPGGENSGANVLTF

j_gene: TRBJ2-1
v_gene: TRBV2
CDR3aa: CASIYQWGNEQFF

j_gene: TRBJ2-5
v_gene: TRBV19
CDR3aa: CASSKATSAQETQYF

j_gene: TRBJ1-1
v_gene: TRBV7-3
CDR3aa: CASTLGRNTEAFF

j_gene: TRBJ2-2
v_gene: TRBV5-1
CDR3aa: CASTAPTQNTGELFF

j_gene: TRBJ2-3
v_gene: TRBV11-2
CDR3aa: CASSLEVIGDTQYF

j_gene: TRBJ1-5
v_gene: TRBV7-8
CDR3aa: CASSLVAGISNQPQHF

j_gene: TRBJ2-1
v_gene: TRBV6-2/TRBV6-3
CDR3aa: CASSSKTSGSYNEQFF

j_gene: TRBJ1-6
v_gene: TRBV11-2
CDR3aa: CASSLAGADNSPLHF